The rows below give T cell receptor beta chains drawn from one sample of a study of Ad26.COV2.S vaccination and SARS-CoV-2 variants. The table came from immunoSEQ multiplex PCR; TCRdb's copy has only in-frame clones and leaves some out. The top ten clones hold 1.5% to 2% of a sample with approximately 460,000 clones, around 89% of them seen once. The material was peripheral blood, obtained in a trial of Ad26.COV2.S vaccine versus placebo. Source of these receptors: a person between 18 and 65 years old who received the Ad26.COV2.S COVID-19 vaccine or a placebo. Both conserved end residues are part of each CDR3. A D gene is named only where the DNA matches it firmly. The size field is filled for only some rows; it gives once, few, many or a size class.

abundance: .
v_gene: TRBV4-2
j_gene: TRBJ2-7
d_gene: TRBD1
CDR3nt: TGTGCCAGCAGCCAAGAAAGGACAGGAGCCTACGAGCAGTACTTC
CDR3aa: CASSQERTGAYEQYF

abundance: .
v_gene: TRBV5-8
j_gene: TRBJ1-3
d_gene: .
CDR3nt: TGTGCCAGCAGCTTCGAGGGCTCCTTTGGAAACACCATATATTTT
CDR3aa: CASSFEGSFGNTIYF

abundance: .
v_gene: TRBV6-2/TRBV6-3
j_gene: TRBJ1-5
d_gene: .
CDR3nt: TGTGCCAGCAGCCCCAGTTTCTACAATCAGCCCCAGCATTTT
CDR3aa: CASSPSFYNQPQHF

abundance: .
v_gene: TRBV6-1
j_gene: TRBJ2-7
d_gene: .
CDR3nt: TGTGCCAGCAGTGAAGCCTGGCGGGACGGCTCCTACGAGCAGTACTTC
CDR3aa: CASSEAWRDGSYEQYF

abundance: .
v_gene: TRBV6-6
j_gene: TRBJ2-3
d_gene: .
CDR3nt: TGTGCCAGCAGTTACTCGACCTGGCAAGATACGCAGTATTTT
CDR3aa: CASSYSTWQDTQYF

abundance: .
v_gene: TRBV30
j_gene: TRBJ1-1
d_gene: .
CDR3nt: TGTGCCTGGGGGACATACCGAACTGAAGCTTTCTTT
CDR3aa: CAWGTYRTEAFF

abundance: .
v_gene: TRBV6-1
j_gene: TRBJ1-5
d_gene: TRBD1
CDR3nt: TGTGCCAGCAGTGTTCTAGGAGGGGACAGGGGGAGCAATCAGCCCCAGCATTTT
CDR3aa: CASSVLGGDRGSNQPQHF

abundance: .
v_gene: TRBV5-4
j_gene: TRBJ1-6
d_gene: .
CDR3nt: TGTGCCAGCAGCTTGGAGAGCAGCCCTAATTCACCCCTCCACTTT
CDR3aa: CASSLESSPNSPLHF

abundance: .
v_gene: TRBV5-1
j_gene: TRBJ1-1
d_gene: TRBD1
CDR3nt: TGCGCCAGCAGTTCAATGCAGGGGGCCAACACTGAAGCTTTCTTT
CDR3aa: CASSSMQGANTEAFF

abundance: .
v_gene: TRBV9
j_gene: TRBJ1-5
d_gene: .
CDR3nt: TGTGCCAGCAGCGGGGGATCCGTGGGGCCCCAGCATTTT
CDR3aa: CASSGGSVGPQHF

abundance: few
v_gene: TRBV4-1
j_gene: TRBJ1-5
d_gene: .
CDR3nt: TGCGCCAGCAGCCCAGAAGCGGGGCAGCCCCAGCATTTT
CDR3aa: CASSPEAGQPQHF

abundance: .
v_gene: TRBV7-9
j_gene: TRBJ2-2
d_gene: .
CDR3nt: TGTGCCTACTGGGGGGACACCGGGGAGCTGTTTTTT
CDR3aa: CAYWGDTGELFF

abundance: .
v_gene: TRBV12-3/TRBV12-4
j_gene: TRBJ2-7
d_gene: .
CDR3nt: TGTGCCAGCAGTTTGCAGGGTACCTACGAGCAGTACTTC
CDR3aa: CASSLQGTYEQYF

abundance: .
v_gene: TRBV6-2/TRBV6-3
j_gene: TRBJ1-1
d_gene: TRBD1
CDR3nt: TGTGCCAGCAGTTACTCAGCCCAGATATCCCGGGACAGGGTCTTGAACACTGAAGCTTTCTTT
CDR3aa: CASSYSAQISRDRVLNTEAFF

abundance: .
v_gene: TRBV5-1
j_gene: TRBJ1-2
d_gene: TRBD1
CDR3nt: TGCGCCAGCAGCTTCAGGGACAGGGGACGAGATAACTATGGCTACACCTTC
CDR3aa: CASSFRDRGRDNYGYTF

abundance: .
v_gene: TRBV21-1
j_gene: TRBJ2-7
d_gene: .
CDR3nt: TGTGCCCCCCCAAACTGGCTCTACGAGCAGTACTTC
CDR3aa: CAPPNWLYEQYF

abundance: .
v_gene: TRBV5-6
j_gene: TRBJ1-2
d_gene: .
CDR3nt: TGTGCCAGCAGCTACCAGGGATTCTCTAGATATGGCTACACCTTC
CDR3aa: CASSYQGFSRYGYTF

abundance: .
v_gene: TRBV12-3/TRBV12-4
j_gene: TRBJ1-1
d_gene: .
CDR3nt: TGTGCCAGCACTGAGGGGACTGAAGCTTTCTTT
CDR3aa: CASTEGTEAFF

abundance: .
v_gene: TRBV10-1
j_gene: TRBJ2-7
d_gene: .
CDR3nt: TGCGCCAGCAGTGAGTCGATTACCAGTCTCGAGCAGTACTTC
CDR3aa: CASSESITSLEQYF

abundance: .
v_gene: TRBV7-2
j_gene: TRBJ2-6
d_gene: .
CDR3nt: TGTGCCAGCAGCTTACTAACGGCCGGGTCTGGGGCCAACGTCCTGACTTTC
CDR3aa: CASSLLTAGSGANVLTF

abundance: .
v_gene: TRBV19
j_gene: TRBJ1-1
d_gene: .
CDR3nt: TGTGCCAGTAGTAGGGGGGTAGACACTGAAGCTTTCTTT
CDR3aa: CASSRGVDTEAFF

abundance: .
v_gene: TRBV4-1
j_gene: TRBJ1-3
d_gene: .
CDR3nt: TGCGCCAGCAGCCAGGATATCGCGTTAAGCTCTGGAAACACCATATATTTT
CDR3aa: CASSQDIALSSGNTIYF

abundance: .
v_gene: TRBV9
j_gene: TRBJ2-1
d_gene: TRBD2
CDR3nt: TGTGCCAGCAGCGTAAGTAGCGGGAGCTACAATGAGCAGTTCTTC
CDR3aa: CASSVSSGSYNEQFF

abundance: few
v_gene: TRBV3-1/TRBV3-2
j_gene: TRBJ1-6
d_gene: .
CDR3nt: TGTGCCAGCAGCCAAATTGGTCCCCTCCACTTT
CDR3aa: CASSQIGPLHF

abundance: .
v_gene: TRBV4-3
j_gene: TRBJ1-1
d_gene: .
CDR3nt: TGCGCCAGCAGCCAAGATGCGGCAGATAACACTGAAGCTTTCTTT
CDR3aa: CASSQDAADNTEAFF

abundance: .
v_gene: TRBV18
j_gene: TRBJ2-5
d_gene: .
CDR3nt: TGTGCCAGCTCACCTTCCCAAGGGGTAGAGACCCAGTACTTC
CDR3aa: CASSPSQGVETQYF

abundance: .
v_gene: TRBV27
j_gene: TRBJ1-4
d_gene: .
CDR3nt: TGTGCCAGCAGTTTATCCCGGGTAGGGCTGGAAAAACTGTTTTTT
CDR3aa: CASSLSRVGLEKLFF

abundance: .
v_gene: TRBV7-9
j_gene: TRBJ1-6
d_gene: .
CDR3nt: TGTGCCAGCAGCTTAGGGGAGGCCTATAATTCACCCCTCCACTTT
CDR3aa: CASSLGEAYNSPLHF

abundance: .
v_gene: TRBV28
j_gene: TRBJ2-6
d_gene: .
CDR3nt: TGTGCCAGCAGGGCCTCTGGGGCCAACGTCCTGACTTTC
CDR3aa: CASRASGANVLTF

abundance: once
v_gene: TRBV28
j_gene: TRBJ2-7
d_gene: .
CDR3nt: TGTGCCAGCATACGAAGCGGCTCCTACGAGCAGTACTTC
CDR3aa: CASIRSGSYEQYF

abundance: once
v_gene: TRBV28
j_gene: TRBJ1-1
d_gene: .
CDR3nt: TGTGCCAGCAGCTCTCGGGGGCTGAACACTGAAGCTTTCTTT
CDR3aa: CASSSRGLNTEAFF

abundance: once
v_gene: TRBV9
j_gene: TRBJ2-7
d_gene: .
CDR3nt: TGTGCCAGCAGCCCGGGACTTTCCGGGGGATACGAGCAGTACTTC
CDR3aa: CASSPGLSGGYEQYF

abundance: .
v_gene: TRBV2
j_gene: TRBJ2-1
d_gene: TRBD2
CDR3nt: TGTGCCAGCAGTGAGACTAGCGGTGTGAATGAGCAGTTCTTC
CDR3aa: CASSETSGVNEQFF

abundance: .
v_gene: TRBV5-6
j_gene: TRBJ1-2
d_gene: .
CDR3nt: TGTGCCAGCAGCTTGGGTTCGGCAGGGCCCTATGGCTACACCTTC
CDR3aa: CASSLGSAGPYGYTF

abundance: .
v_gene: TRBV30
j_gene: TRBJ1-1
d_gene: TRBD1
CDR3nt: TGTGCCTGCGACCCAACAGGGGTCGTCTCTGAAGCTTTCTTT
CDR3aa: CACDPTGVVSEAFF

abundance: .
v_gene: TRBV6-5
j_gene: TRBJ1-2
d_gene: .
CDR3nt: TGTGCCAGCAGTTACGGGGGATATGGCTACACCTTC
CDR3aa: CASSYGGYGYTF

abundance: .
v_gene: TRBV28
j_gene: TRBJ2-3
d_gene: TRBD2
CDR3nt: TGTGCCAGCACCCTGACTAGGATAGCGGGGACAGATACGCAGTATTTT
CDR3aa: CASTLTRIAGTDTQYF

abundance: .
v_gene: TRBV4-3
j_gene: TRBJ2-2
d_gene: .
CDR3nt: TGCGCCAGCAGCCAAGCGGGGGCCAGCACCGGGGAGCTGTTTTTT
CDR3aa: CASSQAGASTGELFF

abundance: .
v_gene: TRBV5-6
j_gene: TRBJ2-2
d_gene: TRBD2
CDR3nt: TGTGCCAGCAGCTTGACACGGGGGGTTCGCACCGGGGAGCTGTTTTTT
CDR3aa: CASSLTRGVRTGELFF

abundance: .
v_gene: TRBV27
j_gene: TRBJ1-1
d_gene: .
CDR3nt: TGTGCCAGCAGTTTGTCGGGAAGCACTGAAGCTTTCTTT
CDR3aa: CASSLSGSTEAFF

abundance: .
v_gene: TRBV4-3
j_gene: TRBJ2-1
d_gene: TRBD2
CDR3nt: TGCGCCAGCAGCCGTCCGACTAGCGGGGGTGGCAATGAGCAGTTCTTC
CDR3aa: CASSRPTSGGGNEQFF